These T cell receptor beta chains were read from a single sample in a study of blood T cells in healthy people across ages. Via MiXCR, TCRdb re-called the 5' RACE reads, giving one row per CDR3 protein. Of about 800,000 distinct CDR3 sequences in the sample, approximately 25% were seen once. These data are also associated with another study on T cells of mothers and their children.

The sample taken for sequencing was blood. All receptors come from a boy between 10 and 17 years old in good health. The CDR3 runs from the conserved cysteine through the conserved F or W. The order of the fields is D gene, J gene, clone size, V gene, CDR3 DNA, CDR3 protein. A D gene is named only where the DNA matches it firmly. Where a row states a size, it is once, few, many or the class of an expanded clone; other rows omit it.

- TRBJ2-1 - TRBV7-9 TGTGCCAGCAGCTTCGGCCGGGGGCCGGGGTCCGTTAGTGAGCAGTTCTTC CASSFGRGPGSVSEQFF
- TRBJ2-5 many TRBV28 TGTGCCTCTTCAGAGGGGTTAGAGACCCAGTACTTC CASSEGLETQYF
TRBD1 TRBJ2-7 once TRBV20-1 TGCAGTGCGAGAGCCGTCAATCGACAGGGGAAGAAACATTACGAGCAGTACTTC CSARAVNRQGKKHYEQYF
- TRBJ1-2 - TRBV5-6 TGTGCCAGCAGCTTAAATGGGGACTCCACCTTC CASSLNGDSTF
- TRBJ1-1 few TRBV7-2 TGTGCCAGCAGCTTAGTTCCCACCGATCAGAGGAACACTGAAGCTTTCTTT CASSLVPTDQRNTEAFF
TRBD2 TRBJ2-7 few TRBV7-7 TGTGCTAGCAGCTTAGAGTGGGAGGGCGAGCAGTACTTC CASSLEWEGEQYF
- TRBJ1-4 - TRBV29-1 TGCAGCGTTGGGTCGACAGAGACTAATGAAAAACTGTTTTTT CSVGSTETNEKLFF
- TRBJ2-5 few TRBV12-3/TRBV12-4 TGTGCCAGCAACTCAGGACCCGGACGGGAGACCCAGTACTTC CASNSGPGRETQYF
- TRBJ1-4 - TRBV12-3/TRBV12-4 TGTGCCAGCAGTTTAAGGAGCCAGGGGATTGAAAAACTGTTTTTT CASSLRSQGIEKLFF
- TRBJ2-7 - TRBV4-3 TGCGCCAGCACCCAGGGGCTAGCACCTACCTACGAGCAGTACTTC CASTQGLAPTYEQYF
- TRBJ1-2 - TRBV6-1 TGTGCCAGCAAGGAGGCGCTCCCAGGGTCTGGCTACACCTTC CASKEALPGSGYTF
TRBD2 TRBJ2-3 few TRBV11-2 TGTGCCAGCAGCTTAGGGGCTAGCGGGGACACAGATACGCAGTATTTT CASSLGASGDTDTQYF
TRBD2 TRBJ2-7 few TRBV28 TGTGCCAGCTTTAGCGGGAGGAGCTACGAGCAGTACTTC CASFSGRSYEQYF
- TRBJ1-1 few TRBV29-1 TGCAGCGTTGGTCGGGAGCCCGGGACGAAAGACACTGAAGCTTTCTTT CSVGREPGTKDTEAFF
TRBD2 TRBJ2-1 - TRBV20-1 TGCAGTGCTAGAGATTGGAATAGCGGGGCGCAGCTCTTC CSARDWNSGAQLF
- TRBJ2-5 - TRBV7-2 TGTGCCAGCAGTCAAACGGGGATGGGGTACCAAGAGACCCAGTACTTC CASSQTGMGYQETQYF
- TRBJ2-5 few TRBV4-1 TGCGCCAGCAGCCAAGTTCTTGGGAGGCAAGAGACCCAGTACTTC CASSQVLGRQETQYF
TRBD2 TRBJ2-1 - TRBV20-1 TGCAGTGCTAGAGATTTACGGGGGGGCCTCTACAATGAGCAGTTCTTC CSARDLRGGLYNEQFF
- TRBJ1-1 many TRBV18 TGTGCCAGCAGCCCTCGGGAGAACACTGAAGCTTTCTTT CASSPRENTEAFF
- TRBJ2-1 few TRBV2 TGTGCCAGCAGTGAAGGCAGGGTCAATGAGCAGTTCTTC CASSEGRVNEQFF
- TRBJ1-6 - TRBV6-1 TGTGCCAGCAGTGAAGACAGGAGCTCCTATAATTCACCCCTCCACTTT CASSEDRSSYNSPLHF
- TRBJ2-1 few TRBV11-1 TGTGCCAGCAGCTCCGTCCTAGGGGGCAATGAGCAGTTCTTC CASSSVLGGNEQFF
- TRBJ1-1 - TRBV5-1 TGCGCCAGCAGGGAACGGACAGAGGCTGAAGCTTTCTTT CASRERTEAEAFF
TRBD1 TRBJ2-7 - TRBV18 TGTGCCAGCTCACGGTCGGACAGGGTTAAGATCTACGAGCAGTACTTC CASSRSDRVKIYEQYF
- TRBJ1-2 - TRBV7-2 TGTGCCAGCAGCGCCCTGGGACCGCGCTATGGCTACACCTTC CASSALGPRYGYTF
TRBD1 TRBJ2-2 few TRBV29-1 TGCAGCGTTGAAGGGGACAGATACACCGGGGAGCTGTTTTTT CSVEGDRYTGELFF
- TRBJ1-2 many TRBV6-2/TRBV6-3 TGTGCCAGCAGCGATCTCTATGGCTACACCTTC CASSDLYGYTF
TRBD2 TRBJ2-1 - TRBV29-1 TGCAGCGTTGAAATCCGGACTAGCGACTACAATGAGCAGTTCTTC CSVEIRTSDYNEQFF
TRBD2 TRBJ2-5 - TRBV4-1 TGCGCCAGCAGCCAAACAGCGGGACAAGAGACCCAGTACTTC CASSQTAGQETQYF
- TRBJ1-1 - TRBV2 TGTGCCAGCAGTGAAGCAAGGGGGTGGAACACTGAAGCTTTCTTT CASSEARGWNTEAFF
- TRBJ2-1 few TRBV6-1 TGTGCCAGCAGTGTAGCTCTAGCGTATGAGCAGTTCTTC CASSVALAYEQFF